The source of this T cell receptor beta chain is a study of cytomegalovirus exposure and HLA in healthy donors. Study-wide points: A previous analysis found most TCR beta V segments productive roughly 87% or roughly 30% of the time. It was reported that TCR beta sequences correctly inferred the HLA-A and HLA-B alleles for most subjects. Highly shared sequence variants in one cluster were likely a sequencing artifact. When analyzed later, a missense DCLRE1C variant was found to be linked to TCR beta V- and J-gene trimming.

The PCR made use of 60 Vbeta and 13 Jbeta primers. The repertoire was sequenced with immunoSEQ multiplex PCR; TCRdb's copy has only in-frame clones and lacks some. The sample lists around 80,000 clones; 9.5% to 13% were seen once. As for this clone: Its specificity is not known.

J lost 1 base, V lost 6 bases, and 6 bases had no gene match. CDR1 and CDR2 from the germline V gene are MNHNS and SASEGT. This CDR3 has 15 residues. This clonotype was obtained from a man aged 55-75 years in good health and CMV-seropositive. The rearrangement joins TRBV6-1 to TRBJ1-1; 9 positions agree with TRBD1. Sequences were obtained from PBMCs. In DNA form, the CDR3 reads TGTGCCAGCAGCCCAATGGACAGGGGGAACACTGAAGCTTTCTTT. It yields the protein CASSPMDRGNTEAFF.